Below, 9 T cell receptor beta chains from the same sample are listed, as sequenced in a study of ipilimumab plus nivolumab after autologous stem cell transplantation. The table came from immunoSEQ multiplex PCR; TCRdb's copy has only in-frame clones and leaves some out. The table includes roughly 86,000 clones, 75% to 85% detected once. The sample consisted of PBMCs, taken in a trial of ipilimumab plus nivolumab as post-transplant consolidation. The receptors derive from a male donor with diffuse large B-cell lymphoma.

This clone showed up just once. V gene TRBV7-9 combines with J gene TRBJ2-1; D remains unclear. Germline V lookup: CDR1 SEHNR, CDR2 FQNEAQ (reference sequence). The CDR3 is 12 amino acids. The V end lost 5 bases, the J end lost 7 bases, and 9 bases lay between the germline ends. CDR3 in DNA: TGTGCCAGCAGCACCCCTCTGAATGAGCAGTTCTTC. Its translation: CASSTPLNEQFF.

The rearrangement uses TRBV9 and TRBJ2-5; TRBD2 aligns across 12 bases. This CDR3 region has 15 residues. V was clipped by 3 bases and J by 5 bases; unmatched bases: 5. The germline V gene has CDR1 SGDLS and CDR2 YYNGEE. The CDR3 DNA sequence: TGTGCCAGCAGCGCCCCTAGCGGGGGGGATGAGACCCAGTACTTC. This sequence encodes CASSAPSGGDETQYF.

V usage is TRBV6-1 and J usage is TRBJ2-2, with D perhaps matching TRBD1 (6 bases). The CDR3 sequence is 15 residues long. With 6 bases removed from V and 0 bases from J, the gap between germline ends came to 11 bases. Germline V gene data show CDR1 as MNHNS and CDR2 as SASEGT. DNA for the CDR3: TGTGCCAGCAGCGTTTGGACAGCGAACACCGGGGAGCTGTTTTTT. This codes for CASSVWTANTGELFF.

CDR3 bases: TGTGCCAGCAGTGTGACATGGCCGGGAGAGACCCAGTACTTC. Its protein is CASSVTWPGETQYF. The V and J genes are TRBV6-1 and TRBJ2-5; unclear D gene. From germline, CDR1 is MNHNS and CDR2 SASEGT. The CDR3 is made up of 14 amino acids. V lost 4 bases, J lost 4 bases, and 13 bases lay in between.

The CDR3 nucleotides read TGTGCCAGTAGTGCGGACAGGGGGGGTGGAAACACCATATATTTT. Translation: CASSADRGGGNTIYF. This chain connects TRBV19 to TRBJ1-3, with 10 bases lining up with TRBD1. CDR3 length: 15 residues. Germline CDR1 LNHDA, CDR2 SQIVND (reference sequence). V was clipped by 5 bases and J by 3 bases; unmatched bases: 4.

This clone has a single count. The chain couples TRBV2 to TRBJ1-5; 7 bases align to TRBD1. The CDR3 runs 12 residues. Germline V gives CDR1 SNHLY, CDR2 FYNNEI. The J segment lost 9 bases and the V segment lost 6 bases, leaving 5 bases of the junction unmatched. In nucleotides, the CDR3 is TGTGCCAGCAGACAGGGGCGGGGGCCCCAGCATTTT. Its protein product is CASRQGRGPQHF. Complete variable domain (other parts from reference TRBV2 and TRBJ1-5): EPEVTQTPSHQVTQMGQEVILRCVPISNHLYFYWYRQILGQKVEFLVSFYNNEISEKSEIFDDQFSVERPDGSNFTLKIRSTKLEDSAMYFCASRQGRGPQHFGDGTRLSIL.

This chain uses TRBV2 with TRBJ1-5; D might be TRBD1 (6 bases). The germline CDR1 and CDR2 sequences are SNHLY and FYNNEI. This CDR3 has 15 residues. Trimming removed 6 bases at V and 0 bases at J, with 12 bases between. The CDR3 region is CASRRTAYSNQPQHF. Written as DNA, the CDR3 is TGTGCCAGCAGACGGACAGCTTATAGCAATCAGCCCCAGCATTTT. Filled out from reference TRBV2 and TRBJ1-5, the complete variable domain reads EPEVTQTPSHQVTQMGQEVILRCVPISNHLYFYWYRQILGQKVEFLVSFYNNEISEKSEIFDDQFSVERPDGSNFTLKIRSTKLEDSAMYFCASRRTAYSNQPQHFGDGTRLSIL.

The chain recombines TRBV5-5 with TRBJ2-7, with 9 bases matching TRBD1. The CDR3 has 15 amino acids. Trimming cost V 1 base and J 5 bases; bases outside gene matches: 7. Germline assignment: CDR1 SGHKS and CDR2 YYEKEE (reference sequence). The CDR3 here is CASSLRGQGGHEQYF. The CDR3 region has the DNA TGTGCCAGCAGCTTGCGGGGACAGGGTGGGCACGAGCAGTACTTC. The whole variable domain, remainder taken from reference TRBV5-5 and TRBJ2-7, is DAGVTQSPTHLIKTRGQQVTLRCSPISGHKSVSWYQQVLGQGPQFIFQYYEKEERGRGNFPDRFSARQFPNYSSELNVNALLLGDSALYLCASSLRGQGGHEQYFGPGTRLTVT.

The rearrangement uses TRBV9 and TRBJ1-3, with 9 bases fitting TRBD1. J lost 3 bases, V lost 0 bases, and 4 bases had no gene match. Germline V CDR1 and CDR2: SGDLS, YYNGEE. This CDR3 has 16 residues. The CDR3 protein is CASSVVQGANGNTIYF. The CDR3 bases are TGTGCCAGCAGCGTAGTACAGGGGGCAAATGGAAACACCATATATTTT.